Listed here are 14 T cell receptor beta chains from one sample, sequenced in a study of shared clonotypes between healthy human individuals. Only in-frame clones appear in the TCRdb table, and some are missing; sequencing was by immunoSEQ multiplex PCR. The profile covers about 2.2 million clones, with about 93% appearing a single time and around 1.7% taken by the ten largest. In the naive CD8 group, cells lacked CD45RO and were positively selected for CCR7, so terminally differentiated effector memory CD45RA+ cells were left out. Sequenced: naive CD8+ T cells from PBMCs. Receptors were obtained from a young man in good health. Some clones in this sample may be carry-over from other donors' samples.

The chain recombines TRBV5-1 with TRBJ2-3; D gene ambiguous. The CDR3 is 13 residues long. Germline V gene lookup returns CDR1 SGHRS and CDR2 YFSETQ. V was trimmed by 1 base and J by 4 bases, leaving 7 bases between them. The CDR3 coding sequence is TGCGCCAGCAGCTTGCACGGCGCAGATACGCAGTATTTT. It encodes CASSLHGADTQYF.

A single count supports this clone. The CDR3 here is CASRQLPGDGETQYF. The CDR3 coding sequence is TGTGCCAGCAGACAGTTACCCGGGGATGGGGAGACCCAGTACTTC. The J gene is TRBJ2-5, the V gene TRBV27, with D possibly TRBD2 on 5 matching bases. The V gene lost 6 bases and the J gene lost 5 bases, with 19 bases spanning the gap. CDR3 length equals 15 residues. Germline CDR1 is MNHEY and CDR2 is SMNVEV (reference sequence).

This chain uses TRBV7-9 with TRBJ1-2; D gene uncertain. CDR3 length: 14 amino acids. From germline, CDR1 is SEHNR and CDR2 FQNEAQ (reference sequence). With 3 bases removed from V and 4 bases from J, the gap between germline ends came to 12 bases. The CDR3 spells CASSFLDFPYGYTF. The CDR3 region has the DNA TGTGCCAGCAGCTTTCTGGACTTCCCCTATGGCTACACCTTC.

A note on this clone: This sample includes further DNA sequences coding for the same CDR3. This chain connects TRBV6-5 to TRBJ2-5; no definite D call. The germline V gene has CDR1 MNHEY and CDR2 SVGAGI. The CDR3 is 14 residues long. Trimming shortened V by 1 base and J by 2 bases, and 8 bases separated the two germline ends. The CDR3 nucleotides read TGTGCCAGCAGTTACTTTCCCGGACAAGAGACCCAGTACTTC. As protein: CASSYFPGQETQYF.

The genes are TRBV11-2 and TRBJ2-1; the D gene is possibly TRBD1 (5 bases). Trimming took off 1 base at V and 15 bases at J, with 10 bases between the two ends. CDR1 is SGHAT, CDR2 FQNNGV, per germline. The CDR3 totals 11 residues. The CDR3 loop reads CASSLGGVWFF. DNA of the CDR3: TGTGCCAGCAGCTTAGGGGGCGTATGGTTCTTC. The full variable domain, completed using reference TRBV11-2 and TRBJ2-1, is EAGVAQSPRYKIIEKRQSVAFWCNPISGHATLYWYQQILGQGPKLLIQFQNNGVVDDSQLPKDRFSAERLKGVDSTLKIQPAKLEDSAVYLCASSLGGVWFFGPGTRLTVL.

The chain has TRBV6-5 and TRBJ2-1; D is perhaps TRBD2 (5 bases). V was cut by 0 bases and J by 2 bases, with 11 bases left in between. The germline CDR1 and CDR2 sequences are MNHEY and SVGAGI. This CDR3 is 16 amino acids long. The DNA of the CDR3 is TGTGCCAGCAGTTACTCGCAGCGGCCCCCCTACAATGAGCAGTTCTTC. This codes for CASSYSQRPPYNEQFF.

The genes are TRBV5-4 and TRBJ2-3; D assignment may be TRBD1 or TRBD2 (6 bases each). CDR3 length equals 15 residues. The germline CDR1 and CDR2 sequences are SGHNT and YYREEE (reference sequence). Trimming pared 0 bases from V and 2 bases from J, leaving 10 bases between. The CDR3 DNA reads TGTGCCAGCAGCTTGGAAGGGGGGTTCACAGATACGCAGTATTTT. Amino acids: CASSLEGGFTDTQYF.

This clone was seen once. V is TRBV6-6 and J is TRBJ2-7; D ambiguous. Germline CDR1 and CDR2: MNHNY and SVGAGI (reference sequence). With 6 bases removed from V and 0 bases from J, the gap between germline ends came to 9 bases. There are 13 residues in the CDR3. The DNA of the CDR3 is TGTGCCAGCAGGGATGAGATCTCCTACGAGCAGTACTTC. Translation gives CASRDEISYEQYF.

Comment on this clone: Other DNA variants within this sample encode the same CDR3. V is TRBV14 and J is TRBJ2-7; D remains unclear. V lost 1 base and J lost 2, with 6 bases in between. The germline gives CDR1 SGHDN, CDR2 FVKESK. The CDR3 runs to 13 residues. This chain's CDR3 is CASSQGRTYEQYF. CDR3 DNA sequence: TGTGCCAGCAGCCAAGGCCGGACCTACGAGCAGTACTTC.

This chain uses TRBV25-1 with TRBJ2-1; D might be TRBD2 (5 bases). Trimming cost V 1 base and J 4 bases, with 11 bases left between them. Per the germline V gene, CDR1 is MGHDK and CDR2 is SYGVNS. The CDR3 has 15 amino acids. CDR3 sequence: CASSESGLLYNEQFF. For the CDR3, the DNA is TGTGCCAGCAGTGAATCCGGACTTTTATACAATGAGCAGTTCTTC.

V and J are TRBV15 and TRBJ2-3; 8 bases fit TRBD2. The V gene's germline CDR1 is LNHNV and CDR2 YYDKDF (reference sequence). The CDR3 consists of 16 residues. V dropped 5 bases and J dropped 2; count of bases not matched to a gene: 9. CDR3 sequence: CATSVRTSGYTDTQYF. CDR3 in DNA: TGTGCCACCAGCGTACGAACTAGCGGATACACAGATACGCAGTATTTT.

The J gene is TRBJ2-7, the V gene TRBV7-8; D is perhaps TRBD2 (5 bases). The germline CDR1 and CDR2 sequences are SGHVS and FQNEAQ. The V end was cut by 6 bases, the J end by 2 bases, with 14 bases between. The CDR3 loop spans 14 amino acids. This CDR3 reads CASSDKADTYEQYF. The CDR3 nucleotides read TGTGCCAGCAGTGATAAAGCGGATACCTACGAGCAGTACTTC.

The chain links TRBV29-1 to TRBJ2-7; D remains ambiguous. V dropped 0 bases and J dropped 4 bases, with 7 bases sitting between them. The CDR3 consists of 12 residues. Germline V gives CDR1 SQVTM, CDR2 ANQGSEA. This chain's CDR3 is CSVEDGEYEQYF. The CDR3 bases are TGCAGCGTTGAAGATGGAGAATACGAGCAGTACTTC.

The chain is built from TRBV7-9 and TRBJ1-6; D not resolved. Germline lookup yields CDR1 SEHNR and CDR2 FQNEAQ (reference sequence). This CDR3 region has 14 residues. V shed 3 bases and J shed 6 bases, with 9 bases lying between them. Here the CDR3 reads CASSFPEPNSPLHF. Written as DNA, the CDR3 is TGTGCCAGCAGCTTCCCAGAGCCTAATTCACCCCTCCACTTT.